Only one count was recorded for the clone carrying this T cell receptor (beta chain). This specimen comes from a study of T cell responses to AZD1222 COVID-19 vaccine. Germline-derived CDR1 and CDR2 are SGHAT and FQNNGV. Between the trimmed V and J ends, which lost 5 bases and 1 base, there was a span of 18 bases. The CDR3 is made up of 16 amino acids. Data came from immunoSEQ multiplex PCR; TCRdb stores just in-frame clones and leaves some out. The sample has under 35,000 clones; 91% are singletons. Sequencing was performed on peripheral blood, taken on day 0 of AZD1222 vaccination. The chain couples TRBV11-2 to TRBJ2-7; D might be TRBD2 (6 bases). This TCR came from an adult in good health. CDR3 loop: CASSVGLSARSYEQYF. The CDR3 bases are TGTGCCAGCAGCGTGGGACTGTCGGCTCGGTCCTACGAGCAGTACTTC.